A single sample gave rise to the 17 T cell receptor beta chains below, sequenced in a study of blood T cells in healthy people across ages. The authors ran a second PCR of roughly 6 to 11 cycles using a sample-barcoded 5' primer and a J-beta primer mix. TCRdb reprocessed the 5' RACE reads via MiXCR and lists one record per CDR3 protein. This table holds more than 1,400,000 distinct CDR3 sequences, about 43% found once. Input material: blood. Every receptor here comes from a woman aged 18-35 years in good health.

This clonotype has only a few counts. The chain employs TRBV28 and TRBJ2-1; D unclear. V dropped 3 bases and J dropped 0 bases, with 9 bases sitting between them. Germline CDR1 reads MDHEN; CDR2 reads SYDVKM. The CDR3 totals 15 residues. The CDR3 is CASSLVDPSYNEQFF. Written as DNA, the CDR3 is TGTGCCAGCAGTTTGGTGGACCCCTCCTACAATGAGCAGTTCTTC.

The chain links TRBV7-2 to TRBJ2-3; D is ambiguous. Germline V lookup: CDR1 SGHTA, CDR2 FQGNSA. V shed 5 bases and J shed 6 bases, with 24 bases lying between them. The CDR3 is 17 amino acids. For the CDR3, the DNA is TGTGCCAGCAGCCCACAAGGGATAGGCTCCGCGGAGGATACGCAGTATTTT. Amino acids: CASSPQGIGSAEDTQYF.

The V call is TRBV24-1, the J call TRBJ2-1, with TRBD1 identical over 10 bases. J gave up 7 bases and V 3 bases, and 8 bases lay outside the gene matches. CDR3 size: 16 residues. The germline CDR1 and CDR2 sequences are KGHDR and SFDVKD. The CDR3 DNA reads as TGTGCCACCAGTGATGCCGGGACAGGGGAAAAGAATGAGCAGTTCTTC. This gives the protein CATSDAGTGEKNEQFF.

J is TRBJ2-1 and V is TRBV12-3 or TRBV12-4; no reliable D call. The CDR3 length is 13 residues. V lost 10 bases and J lost 9, with 19 bases in between. The CDR3 region has the DNA TGTGCCAACACAAAATACCTATGGAGTGAGCAGTTCTTC. It specifies CANTKYLWSEQFF.

The chain carries TRBV20-1 and TRBJ1-1, with 9 bases that match TRBD1. V shed 5 bases and J 0 bases; nucleotides not matched to a gene: 19. This CDR3 contains 19 residues. In germline, CDR1 is DFQATT, CDR2 SNEGSKA (reference sequence). The CDR3 DNA is TGCAGTGCTTTAGGACAGGGGAGGGCGTACGGAACGGTGAACACTGAAGCTTTCTTT. Translating gives CSALGQGRAYGTVNTEAFF.

Concerning this clonotype: The junction departs from the called germline gene at one end, perhaps through a read error. Here the CDR3 reads CTSSFFYEQYF. The CDR3 coding sequence is TGTACCAGCAGCTTCTTCTACGAGCAGTACTTC. The chain combines TRBV11-2 with TRBJ2-4; no reliable D call. With the DNA end fitting TRBJ2-7 better, the J assignment may be wrong. This CDR3 contains 11 residues. Per the germline V gene, CDR1 is SGHAT and CDR2 is FQNNGV.

This clonotype appeared a single time. One end of the junction fails to match germline, which may point to a read error. The V gene is TRBV5-5, the J gene TRBJ2-6; a possible D gene is TRBD2 (6 bases). Germline V gives CDR1 SGHKS, CDR2 YYEKEE (reference sequence). The length of the CDR3 is 16 residues. CDR3 protein: CASSQDGGKGANVLTF. CDR3 DNA: TGCGCCAGCAGCCAAGATGGGGGGAAGGGGGCCAACGTCCTGACTTTC.

The chain couples TRBV7-3 to TRBJ1-2; D not resolved. Trimming shortened V by 4 bases and J by 8 bases, and 17 bases separated the two germline ends. Per the germline V gene, CDR1 is SGHTA and CDR2 is FQGTGA. The CDR3 runs to 14 residues. The DNA for the CDR3 is TGTGCCAGCAGCTATCCGAACAGCGAATCGGGCTACACCTTC. Residues: CASSYPNSESGYTF.

J is TRBJ1-1 and V is TRBV25-1; D call uncertain. This CDR3 comprises 13 residues. Germline lookup yields CDR1 MGHDK and CDR2 SYGVNS. Trimming took 1 base from V and 10 from J, leaving 13 bases between them. CDR3: CASSELASGSAFF. CDR3 nucleotide sequence: TGTGCCAGCAGTGAATTGGCCAGTGGTTCAGCTTTCTTT. Supplemented by reference TRBV25-1 and TRBJ1-1, the full variable domain reads EADIYQTPRYLVIGTGKKITLECSQTMGHDKMYWYQQDPGMELHLIHYSYGVNSTEKGDLSSESTVSRIRTEHFPLTLESARPSHTSQYLCASSELASGSAFFGQGTRLTVV.

The chain employs TRBV7-9 and TRBJ2-7, with 7 bases aligning to TRBD1. CDR3 length: 15 residues. CDR1 is SEHNR, CDR2 FQNEAQ, per germline (reference sequence). V shed 5 bases, J shed 1 base, and the junction held 8 bases outside the gene matches. CDR3 in amino acids: CASSRGQVLSYEQYF. In DNA form, the CDR3 reads TGTGCCAGCAGCCGCGGACAGGTCCTTTCCTACGAGCAGTACTTC.

The chain links TRBV9 to TRBJ2-3; tentatively, D is TRBD2 (6 bases). CDR3 length: 13 amino acids. V lost 0 bases, J lost 9 bases, and 11 bases lay in between. The germline gives CDR1 SGDLS, CDR2 YYNGEE. The CDR3 here is CASSVEWGVTQYF. DNA for the CDR3: TGTGCCAGCAGCGTAGAGTGGGGGGTCACGCAGTATTTT.

This clonotype was recorded at least ten times. This chain uses TRBV6-2 or TRBV6-3 with TRBJ2-1, with D perhaps TRBD2 (5 bases). Germline V gene sequence: CDR1 MNHEY, CDR2 SVGEGT. Trimming took off 5 bases at V and 2 bases at J, with 16 bases between the two ends. This CDR3 spans 16 amino acids. The CDR3 spells CASSPTRGRAYNEQFF. The CDR3 DNA reads as TGTGCCAGCAGTCCTACCCGCGGGCGGGCCTACAATGAGCAGTTCTTC.

This clonotype was seen a few times. The chain joins TRBV12-3 or TRBV12-4 to TRBJ1-5; D possibly corresponds to TRBD1 (5 bases). Trimming left V 6 bases short and J 0 bases short, with 12 bases between. This CDR3 spans 15 amino acids. The CDR3: CASSSGDSSNQPQHF. The CDR3 DNA reads as TGTGCCAGCAGCTCGGGTGACAGTAGCAATCAGCCCCAGCATTTT.

The chain's CDR3 is CASSPGGTSGGTYEQFF. The DNA of the CDR3 is TGTGCCAGCTCTCCCGGGGGGACTAGCGGGGGGACCTACGAGCAGTTCTTC. V is TRBV18 and J is TRBJ2-1; 15 bases are shared with TRBD2. V trimming: 6 bases; J trimming: 10 bases; junction bases outside the gene matches: 13. Looked up from germline, CDR1 is KGHSH and CDR2 is LQKENI. This CDR3 has 17 amino acids.

The J gene is TRBJ2-6, the V gene TRBV9; D remains unclear. This CDR3 contains 12 residues. V lost 1 base and J 8 bases, leaving 4 bases between the germline ends. Germline V CDR1 and CDR2: SGDLS, YYNGEE. CDR3 nucleotides: TGTGCCAGCAGCGTACTGACCAACGTCCTGACTTTC. It yields the protein CASSVLTNVLTF.

This chain uses TRBV7-9 with TRBJ2-1; the D gene could be TRBD1 or TRBD2 (7 bases each). The CDR3 contains 19 residues. Per germline, CDR1 SEHNR and CDR2 FQNEAQ (reference sequence). Deletions cut 5 bases from V and 0 bases from J, with 23 bases between. The CDR3: CASSQEGAGRISSYNEQFF. CDR3 DNA: TGTGCCAGCAGCCAGGAGGGGGCCGGGAGGATTAGCTCCTACAATGAGCAGTTCTTC.

This chain uses TRBV20-1 with TRBJ1-5; TRBD1 matches 8 bases. The CDR3 is 13 amino acids. Losses at the gene ends were 6 bases for V and 5 bases for J; bases not matched to a gene: 6. Looked up from germline, CDR1 is DFQATT and CDR2 is SNEGSKA (reference sequence). The CDR3 DNA is TGCAGTGCCCATGGACAGGGAGATCAGCCCCAGCATTTT. Its translation is CSAHGQGDQPQHF.